What follows are 7 T cell receptor beta chains derived from one specimen sequenced in a study of a mutant IDH1 vaccine in newly diagnosed glioma. Time point specified: week 5, during vaccination. Vaccination used 300 ug of mutant IDH1 20-mer peptide per dose, with topical imiquimod. The data were produced by immunoSEQ multiplex PCR, yet TCRdb's version contains in-frame clones alone and is incomplete. Altogether 25,000 or so clones are present, approximately 79% being singletons, with the ten largest covering roughly 6.6%. Their antigen targets remain unknown. The sample here was PBMCs, taken from a glioma patient whose treatment included an IDH1 peptide vaccine. These receptors were collected from a man aged 35 to 55 with glioma. Some clones in this sample may be carry-over from other donors' samples.

The chain recombines TRBV19 with TRBJ1-5; D is unresolved. The CDR3 runs to 16 residues. Trimming left V 1 base short and J 2 bases short, with 12 bases between. Germline CDR1 reads LNHDA; CDR2 reads SQIVND (reference sequence). The CDR3 DNA sequence: TGTGCCAGTAGTATAGCCTTGTCGGCTGGCAATCAGCCCCAGCATTTT. It encodes CASSIALSAGNQPQHF.

The chain carries TRBV5-1 and TRBJ2-3, with TRBD1 as a possible D gene (5 bases). Trimming removed 0 bases from V and 1 base from J, with 12 bases in between. The V gene's germline CDR1 is SGHRS and CDR2 YFSETQ. The CDR3 spans 16 residues. This CDR3 reads CASSLAPGSGTDTQYF. CDR3 nucleotide sequence: TGCGCCAGCAGCTTGGCTCCAGGGTCCGGCACAGATACGCAGTATTTT.

The J gene is TRBJ1-2, the V gene TRBV6-5; possibly TRBD1 for D (6 bases). CDR3 size: 16 residues. CDR1 is MNHEY, CDR2 SVGAGI, per germline. V lost 4 bases to trimming and J lost 2 bases, with 17 bases between them. The chain's CDR3 is CASSLRQDPGNYGYTF. In DNA form, the CDR3 reads TGTGCCAGCAGTTTACGACAGGATCCTGGGAACTATGGCTACACCTTC.

CDR3 in DNA: TGCAGCGTTGCTGCACTCCGGGACCTCACAAACATTCAGTACTTC. Encoded protein: CSVAALRDLTNIQYF. The chain uses TRBV29-1 and TRBJ2-4, with D perhaps given as TRBD1 or TRBD2 (5 bases each). V gave up 4 bases and J gave up 6 bases, with 19 bases separating them. The CDR3 spans 15 residues. The V gene's germline CDR1 is SQVTM and CDR2 ANQGSEA.

The gene calls are TRBV10-3 and TRBJ2-7, with D perhaps assigned TRBD1 or TRBD2 (6 bases each). The CDR3 extends over 13 amino acids. Trimming took off 2 bases at V and 3 bases at J, with 8 bases between the two ends. Germline CDR1 reads ENHRY; CDR2 reads SYGVKD. The CDR3, as DNA: TGTGCCATCAGTGAGGGGGGGCTCTACGAGCAGTACTTC. Its translation: CAISEGGLYEQYF.

V usage is TRBV4-1 and J usage is TRBJ1-2; D perhaps matches TRBD1 (5 bases). The CDR3 spans 17 residues. V gave up 1 base and J gave up 0 bases, with 15 bases separating them. Germline V gene lookup returns CDR1 MGHRA and CDR2 YSYEKL. This CDR3 reads CASSQVAAGGANYGYTF. The CDR3 bases are TGCGCCAGCAGCCAAGTTGCGGCAGGAGGGGCTAACTATGGCTACACCTTC.

This chain's CDR3 is CASSPPDRKGGYTF. DNA for the CDR3: TGTGCCAGCAGCCCCCCGGACAGAAAAGGAGGCTACACCTTC. This chain uses TRBV27 with TRBJ1-2; TRBD1 is a possible D gene (6 bases). Germline V gives CDR1 MNHEY, CDR2 SMNVEV (reference sequence). Trimming stripped 6 bases from V and 8 bases from J, with 19 bases between. The CDR3 runs 14 residues.